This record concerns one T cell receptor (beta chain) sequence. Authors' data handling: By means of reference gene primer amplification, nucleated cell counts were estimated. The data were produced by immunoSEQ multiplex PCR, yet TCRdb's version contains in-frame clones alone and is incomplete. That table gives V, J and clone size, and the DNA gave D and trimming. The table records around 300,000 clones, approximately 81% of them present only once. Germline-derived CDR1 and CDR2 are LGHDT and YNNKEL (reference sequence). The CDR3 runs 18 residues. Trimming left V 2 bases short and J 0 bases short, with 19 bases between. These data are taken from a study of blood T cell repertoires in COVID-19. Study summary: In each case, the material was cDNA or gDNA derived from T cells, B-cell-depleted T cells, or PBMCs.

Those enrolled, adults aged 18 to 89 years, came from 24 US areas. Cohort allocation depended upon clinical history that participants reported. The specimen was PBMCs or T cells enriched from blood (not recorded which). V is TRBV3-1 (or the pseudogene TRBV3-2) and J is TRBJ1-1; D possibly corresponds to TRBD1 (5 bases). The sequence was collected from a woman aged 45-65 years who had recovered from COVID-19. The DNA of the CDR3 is TGTGCCAGCAGCCAACCCGGCATGAAGGGGATCCTGAACACTGAAGCTTTCTTT. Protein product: CASSQPGMKGILNTEAFF.